The clone carrying this TCR beta chain was counted a few times. Its antigen is unidentified. Ophthalmopathy patients had Clinical Activity Score at least 3, NOSPECS grade at least 4, duration under 3 months. The record originates from a study of T cells in Graves' hyperthyroidism and ophthalmopathy. Overall study results and limits: Ophthalmopathy could be told apart from stable hyperthyroidism with a 13 V-J model. In blood, most of the thyroid clonotypes expanded above 0.001 were also present.

The CDR3 sequence is 13 residues long. Trimming took 7 bases from V and 5 from J; bases not matched to a gene: 5. CDR1 and CDR2 (germline): MNHEY, SVGEGT. TCR beta CDR3 regions were amplified from RNA. The HTBI set primed first-round TCR CDR3 RT-PCR. TCRdb used MiXCR to reprocess the multiplex PCR reads, holding one entry per CDR3 protein. The table has approximately 620,000 distinct CDR3 sequences, approximately 15% seen once. Material for sequencing was blood. The receptor comes from a woman in her thirties or forties with Graves' ophthalmopathy. The rearrangement uses TRBV6-2 or TRBV6-3 and TRBJ1-2; the match to TRBD1 covers 9 bases. The CDR3 DNA follows: TGTGCCAGCACTCCGACAGGGGGATATGGCTACACCTTC. Its translation is CASTPTGGYGYTF.